This T cell receptor (beta chain) was recovered during a study of T cells in women clearing cervical HPV infection. About this clone: The antigen is undetermined. With the read ending 3 residues before the CDR3 end, the germline J gene is used to fill in that end.

This CDR3 is built from 14 residues. Trimming pared 0 bases from V and 2 bases from J, leaving 8 bases between. The V gene's germline CDR1 is ENHRY and CDR2 SYGVKD. Generated by immunoSEQ multiplex PCR, the TCRdb table keeps only in-frame clones and is missing some. Its table lists about 16,000 clones. Broader study findings: CIN3+ cases had significantly higher TCR richness than controls; evenness did not differ. Each sample's T-cell count was unknown, possibly confounding richness.

The sequencing sample was made of blood buffy coat. The V and J genes are TRBV10-3 and TRBJ2-7, with D maybe TRBD2 (5 bases). The receptor was isolated from a woman between 18 and 70 years old with a cervical HPV16 infection that either progressed to CIN3+ or cleared (not recorded which). The sequenced part of the CDR3 DNA is TGTGCCATCAGTGAGTCAGGTAGCGCCTACGAG. Translation gives CAISESGSAYE. The full-length CDR3 reads as CAISESGSAYEQYF.